These 22 T cell receptor beta chains came from one sample sequenced in a study of human T cells and chemical hapten exposure. Time point denoted: pre-sensitization, week 0. As for treatment: therapeutic diphenylcyclopropenone sensitization with weekly scalp DPC. Using its own MiXCR run on the RACE reads, TCRdb lists one record per CDR3 protein. Here the sample spans around 120,000 distinct CDR3 sequences, less than 15% being singletons. This specimen consisted of whole blood, obtained in connection with sensitization to the hapten diphenylcyclopropenone (DPC). The receptors were sampled from a young woman with alopecia areata. Some clones in this sample may be carry-over from other donors' samples.

This clonotype was counted a few times. The junction differs from germline at one of its ends, possibly a read error. V and J are TRBV18 and TRBJ1-6, with D maybe TRBD1 (6 bases). The CDR3 extends over 18 amino acids. CDR1 is KGHSH and CDR2 is LQKENI in the germline V gene. CDR3 amino acids: CASSPNQQGQHYNSPLPF. CDR3 in DNA: TGTGCCAGCTCACCAAACCAACAGGGCCAGCACTATAATTCACCCCTCCCCTTT.

This clonotype showed up many times. The chain uses TRBV4-2 and TRBJ1-3, with 11 bases that match TRBD1. This CDR3 contains 18 residues. The V and J ends lost 2 bases and 1 base, in that order; junction bases with no gene match: 7. In germline, CDR1 is LGHNA, CDR2 YNFKEQ. CDR3 nucleotide sequence: TGTGCCAGCAGCCAACGGGCCGGGACAGGGGGATCTGGAAACACCATATATTTT. This sequence encodes CASSQRAGTGGSGNTIYF.

In nucleotides, the CDR3 is TGTGCCAGCAGTTACTCCGGGACAGGTTATAGCAATCAGCCCCAGCATTTT. Its translation: CASSYSGTGYSNQPQHF. V usage is TRBV6-2 or TRBV6-3 and J usage is TRBJ1-5, with TRBD1 matching 8 bases. The V segment lost 0 bases and the J segment 0 bases; nucleotides outside the gene matches: 4. The CDR3 length is 17 residues. CDR1 is MNHEY, CDR2 SVGEGT, per germline.

This clonotype came up many times. This rearrangement joins TRBV7-2 to TRBJ2-2; TRBD1 is a possible D gene (8 bases). The V gene lost 2 bases and the J gene lost 1 base, with 14 bases spanning the gap. The CDR3 spans 17 residues. Germline CDR1 SGHTA, CDR2 FQGNSA. CDR3 nucleotides: TGTGCCAGCAGCTTAAGGGGGGGACAGGTGAACACCGGGGAGCTGTTTTTT. It is translated as CASSLRGGQVNTGELFF.

This chain connects TRBV6-2 or TRBV6-3 to TRBJ2-2; D gene uncertain. This CDR3 region has 14 residues. The V end lost 4 bases, the J end lost 3 bases, and 9 bases lay between the germline ends. Germline assignment: CDR1 MNHEY and CDR2 SVGEGT. The CDR3 sequence: CASSWISDTGELFF. The CDR3 nucleotides are TGTGCCAGCAGTTGGATTAGTGACACCGGGGAGCTGTTTTTT.

The rearrangement links TRBV7-2 to TRBJ2-2; D is undetermined. The V end lost 3 bases, the J end lost 6 bases, and 5 bases lay between the germline ends. CDR1 is SGHTA, CDR2 FQGNSA, per germline. This CDR3 contains 12 residues. CDR3 DNA: TGTGCCAGCAGCTTCCGGGCCGGGGAGCTGTTTTTT. This codes for CASSFRAGELFF.

This clonotype was detected only a few times. The V gene is TRBV4-2, the J gene TRBJ2-4; D is tentatively TRBD1 or TRBD2 (6 bases each). This CDR3 is 17 amino acids long. The germline V gene has CDR1 LGHNA and CDR2 YNFKEQ. Trimming left V 0 bases short and J 3 bases short, with 15 bases between. CDR3 residues: CASSQDVSGAGKNIQYF. The CDR3 nucleotides read TGTGCCAGCAGCCAAGATGTATCGGGGGCTGGCAAAAACATTCAGTACTTC.

The chain combines TRBV7-2 with TRBJ1-3; the D is unclear. The V end lost 6 bases, the J end lost 0 bases, and 9 bases lay between the germline ends. This CDR3 spans 14 amino acids. Germline V CDR1 and CDR2: SGHTA, FQGNSA. CDR3 region: CASRFGPSGNTIYF. The CDR3 region has the DNA TGTGCCAGCAGATTCGGACCCTCTGGAAACACCATATATTTT.

This clonotype occurred a few times. J is TRBJ2-3 and V is TRBV24-1; 10 nucleotides match TRBD2. Trimming removed 4 bases from V and 4 bases from J; junction bases left unmatched: 1. CDR3 length: 14 amino acids. Germline CDR1 and CDR2: KGHDR and SFDVKD. The CDR3, as DNA: TGTGCCACCAGTGAAACTAGCGGGGCAGATACGCAGTATTTT. Its protein is CATSETSGADTQYF.

This clonotype was counted many times. The CDR3 nucleotides read TGTGCCAGCAGGGAAGTACCGGGACAGGGAGGGCTCTATGGCTACACCTTC. Protein product: CASREVPGQGGLYGYTF. This chain connects TRBV6-5 to TRBJ1-2; TRBD1 matches 9 bases. The CDR3 is made up of 17 amino acids. Trimming took 6 bases from V and 4 from J; bases not matched to a gene: 15. Per the germline V gene, CDR1 is MNHEY and CDR2 is SVGAGI.

This clonotype has only one observation. This chain links TRBV7-8 with TRBJ2-5, with 7 bases aligning to TRBD1. This CDR3 contains 13 residues. V shed 5 bases, J shed 4 bases, and the junction held 4 bases outside the gene matches. Germline V CDR1 and CDR2: SGHVS, FQNEAQ. CDR3 sequence: CASSTGVLETQYF. As DNA, the CDR3 is TGTGCCAGCAGCACAGGGGTCCTAGAGACCCAGTACTTC.

This clonotype was observed a few times. V is TRBV2 and J is TRBJ2-2; 8 bases map to TRBD1. Looked up from germline, CDR1 is SNHLY and CDR2 is FYNNEI. This CDR3 is 15 amino acids long. Unmatched junction bases numbered 15, after V lost 11 bases and J lost 7 bases. The CDR3 spells CASQGGQGAIGELFF. CDR3 DNA sequence: TGTGCCTCCCAAGGGGGGCAGGGGGCGATCGGGGAGCTGTTTTTT.

This clonotype was seen repeatedly, ten times or more. CDR3 amino acids: CARRGSDEKLFF. CDR3 nucleotides: TGTGCCAGGCGGGGGTCGGATGAAAAACTGTTTTTT. The chain joins TRBV25-1 to TRBJ1-4; TRBD1 is a possible D gene (5 bases). The CDR3 has 12 residues. Deletions cut 9 bases from V and 6 bases from J, with 11 bases between. CDR1 and CDR2 (germline): MGHDK, SYGVNS.

There are many counts of this clonotype. The rearrangement joins TRBV2 to TRBJ2-2; D gene uncertain. The CDR3 consists of 13 residues. Germline lookup yields CDR1 SNHLY and CDR2 FYNNEI. Deletions cut 8 bases from V and 2 bases from J, with 9 bases between. CDR3 residues: CASGAGNTGELFF. The CDR3 DNA is TGTGCCAGCGGTGCCGGAAACACCGGGGAGCTGTTTTTT.

This clonotype was seen more than once but under ten times. J is TRBJ1-6 and V is TRBV6-5, with D possibly matching TRBD1 (6 bases). The length of the CDR3 is 15 residues. Germline V gene sequence: CDR1 MNHEY, CDR2 SVGAGI. Trimming cost V 6 bases and J 7 bases, with 16 bases left between them. The CDR3 coding sequence is TGTGCCAGCAGCTCGAACAGGGTTGGGAATTCACCCCTCCACTTT. Translated, it gives CASSSNRVGNSPLHF.

The J gene is TRBJ2-1, the V gene TRBV3-1; D unresolved. Germline V gene data show CDR1 as LGHDT and CDR2 as YNNKEL (reference sequence). The CDR3 sequence is 14 residues long. Trimming removed 1 base from V and 6 bases from J, with 10 bases in between. The CDR3 DNA sequence: TGTGCCAGCAGCCAAGCGGGCTCCGGCAATGAGCAGTTCTTC. It specifies CASSQAGSGNEQFF.

The rearrangement links TRBV20-1 to TRBJ1-2; 7 bases match TRBD1. J was trimmed by 4 bases and V by 6 bases; bases with no gene match: 5. The CDR3 spans 12 residues. Germline-derived CDR1 and CDR2 are DFQATT and SNEGSKA (reference sequence). The CDR3 here is CSAIQGTYGYTF. DNA of the CDR3: TGCAGTGCAATACAGGGGACCTATGGCTACACCTTC.

This clonotype showed up just a few times. V is TRBV6-6 and J is TRBJ1-1; D not resolved. The germline CDR1 and CDR2 sequences are MNHNY and SVGAGI (reference sequence). V was cut by 0 bases and J by 0 bases, with 8 bases left in between. The CDR3 contains 15 residues. CDR3 DNA sequence: TGTGCCAGCAGTTACTCGAGAGGGATGAACACTGAAGCTTTCTTT. Its protein product is CASSYSRGMNTEAFF.

The chain uses TRBV10-3 and TRBJ2-1; 10 bases agree with TRBD2. The CDR3 length is 16 residues. V trimming: 3 bases; J trimming: 5 bases; junction bases outside the gene matches: 7. The germline V gene encodes CDR1 ENHRY and CDR2 SYGVKD. CDR3 nucleotides: TGTGCCATCAGTGATTCTAGCGGGGGATCCCACAATGAGCAGTTCTTC. Translated: CAISDSSGGSHNEQFF.

The genes are TRBV21-1 and TRBJ2-2; TRBD2, as called in the table, went unchecked against the DNA. TRBV21-1 is given as a pseudogene. The CDR3 has 17 residues. For the CDR3, the DNA is TGTGCCAGCAGGATTTCCACTAGCGACGCGAACACCGGGGAGCTGTTTTTT. Amino acid sequence: CASRISTSDANTGELFF.

This clonotype showed up many times. The rearrangement uses TRBV7-2 and TRBJ1-2; D remains unclear. The V gene's germline CDR1 is SGHTA and CDR2 FQGNSA. V was pared by 5 bases and J by 7 bases, with 11 bases between. This CDR3 has 12 amino acids. CDR3 residues: CASSRNVGGYTF. The CDR3 region has the DNA TGTGCCAGCAGCCGAAACGTGGGTGGCTACACCTTC. The full variable domain, with the rest looked up from reference TRBV7-2 and TRBJ1-2, is GAGVSQSPSNKVTEKGKDVELRCDPISGHTALYWYRQSLGQGLEFLIYFQGNSAPDKSGLPSDRFSAERTGGSVSTLTIQRTQQEDSAVYLCASSRNVGGYTFGSGTRLTVV.

This CDR3 reads CASSRQTRSYEQYF. The CDR3 nucleotides are TGTGCCAGCAGCCGTCAGACACGCAGCTACGAGCAGTACTTC. The chain recombines TRBV7-2 with TRBJ2-7; D gene ambiguous. Trimming left V 5 bases short and J 3 bases short, with 14 bases between. The CDR3 is made up of 14 amino acids. Germline CDR1 and CDR2: SGHTA and FQGNSA.